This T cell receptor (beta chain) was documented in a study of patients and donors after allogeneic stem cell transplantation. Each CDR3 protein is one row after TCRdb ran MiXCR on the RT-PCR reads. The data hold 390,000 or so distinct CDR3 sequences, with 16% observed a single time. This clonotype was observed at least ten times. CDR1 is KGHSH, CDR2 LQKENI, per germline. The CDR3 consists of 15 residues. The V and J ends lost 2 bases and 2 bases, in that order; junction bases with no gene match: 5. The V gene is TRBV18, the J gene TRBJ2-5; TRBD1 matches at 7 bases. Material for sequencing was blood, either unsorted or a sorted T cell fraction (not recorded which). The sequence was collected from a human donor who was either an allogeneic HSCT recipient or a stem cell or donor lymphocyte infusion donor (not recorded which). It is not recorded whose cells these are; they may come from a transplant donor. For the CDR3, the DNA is TGTGCCAGCTCACCAATACAGGGGAATCAAGAGACCCAGTACTTC. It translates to CASSPIQGNQETQYF.